This entry describes one T cell receptor (beta chain). These data belong to a study of blood T cell repertoires in COVID-19. Sequencing used immunoSEQ multiplex PCR; TCRdb keeps in-frame clones, though not all of them. The sample lists fewer than 350,000 clones, roughly nine tenths occurring once. V lost 8 bases and J 0 bases, leaving 8 bases between the germline ends. This CDR3 is 13 amino acids long. The germline gives CDR1 KGHDR, CDR2 SFDVKD. This rearrangement joins TRBV24-1 to TRBJ2-3; D is unresolved. The sequencing input was PBMCs or T cells enriched from blood (not recorded which). The TCR was taken from a man aged 60-69 years who had recovered from COVID-19. The CDR3 sequence is CATTATSTDTQYF. Written as DNA, the CDR3 is TGTGCCACCACCGCTACTAGCACAGATACGCAGTATTTT.